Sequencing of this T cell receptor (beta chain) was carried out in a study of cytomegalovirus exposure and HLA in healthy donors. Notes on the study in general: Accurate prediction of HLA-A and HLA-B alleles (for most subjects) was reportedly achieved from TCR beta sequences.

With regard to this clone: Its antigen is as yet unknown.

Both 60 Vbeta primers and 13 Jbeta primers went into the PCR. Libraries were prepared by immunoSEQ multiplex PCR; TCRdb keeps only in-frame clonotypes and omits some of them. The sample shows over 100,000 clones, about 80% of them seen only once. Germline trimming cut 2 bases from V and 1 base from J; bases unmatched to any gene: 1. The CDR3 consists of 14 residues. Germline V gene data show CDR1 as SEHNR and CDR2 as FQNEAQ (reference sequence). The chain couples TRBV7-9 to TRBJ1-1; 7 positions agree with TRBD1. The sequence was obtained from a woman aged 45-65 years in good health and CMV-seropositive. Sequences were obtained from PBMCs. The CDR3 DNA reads TGTGCCAGCAGCTTATGGGACAGGAACACTGAAGCTTTCTTT. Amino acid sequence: CASSLWDRNTEAFF.